Listed below are T cell receptor beta chains from one sample, sequenced in a study of blood T cell repertoires in COVID-19. This table comes from immunoSEQ multiplex PCR, and its TCRdb copy is limited to in-frame clones, with some not included. The sample shows 250,000 to 300,000 clones, roughly nine tenths of them seen only once. Sequenced material: peripheral blood. Receptors were obtained from a man in his late teens or twenties with active or convalescent COVID-19. The CDR3 runs from the conserved cysteine through the conserved F or W. The D gene is left open where the match is weak. A clone size is listed for some rows: how often the clone was seen (once, few, many), or a class if it is expanded.

d_call: TRBD1; clone_size: .; j_call: TRBJ1-1; v_call: TRBV7-9; cdr3_nt: TGTGCCAGCAGCTTTGGGACAGGATTGAACACTGAAGCTTTCTTT; cdr3_aa: CASSFGTGLNTEAFF
d_call: .; clone_size: .; j_call: TRBJ1-5; v_call: TRBV19; cdr3_nt: TGTGCCAGTAGCCCGGGTCCTAATCAGCCCCAGCATTTT; cdr3_aa: CASSPGPNQPQHF
d_call: .; clone_size: .; j_call: TRBJ2-5; v_call: TRBV7-6; cdr3_nt: TGTGCCAGCAGCCGGTACCAAGAGACCCAGTACTTC; cdr3_aa: CASSRYQETQYF
d_call: TRBD2; clone_size: .; j_call: TRBJ2-3; v_call: TRBV5-1; cdr3_nt: TGCGCCAGCAGCTTGCTTAGCGGGGCCACAGATACGCAGTATTTT; cdr3_aa: CASSLLSGATDTQYF
d_call: TRBD1; clone_size: .; j_call: TRBJ2-7; v_call: TRBV7-2; cdr3_nt: TGTGCCAGCAGCTTAGTAGGGACAGGGGTCACCTACGAGCAGTACTTC; cdr3_aa: CASSLVGTGVTYEQYF
d_call: TRBD1; clone_size: .; j_call: TRBJ1-4; v_call: TRBV18; cdr3_nt: TGTGCCAGCTCACGGGACAGGGAGAATGAAAAACTGTTTTTT; cdr3_aa: CASSRDRENEKLFF
d_call: TRBD1; clone_size: .; j_call: TRBJ2-3; v_call: TRBV10-3; cdr3_nt: TGTGCCATCAGTGGACCCGGGACAGGGGCCATGGATACGCAGTATTTT; cdr3_aa: CAISGPGTGAMDTQYF
d_call: .; clone_size: .; j_call: TRBJ2-1; v_call: TRBV9; cdr3_nt: TGTGCCAGCAGCCGGGGAGGGGGTAACTACAATGAGCAGTTCTTC; cdr3_aa: CASSRGGGNYNEQFF
d_call: TRBD2; clone_size: .; j_call: TRBJ2-1; v_call: TRBV30; cdr3_nt: TGTGCCTGGAGACTAAGCGGGAGTTTATATGAGCAGTTCTTC; cdr3_aa: CAWRLSGSLYEQFF
d_call: .; clone_size: once; j_call: TRBJ2-3; v_call: TRBV25-1; cdr3_nt: TGTGCCAGCAGTCAGACAGGTAGCACAGATACGCAGTATTTT; cdr3_aa: CASSQTGSTDTQYF
d_call: .; clone_size: .; j_call: TRBJ2-7; v_call: TRBV18; cdr3_nt: TGTGCCAGCTCACCATCCGTCGGGCAGGGCTACGAGCAGTACTTC; cdr3_aa: CASSPSVGQGYEQYF
d_call: .; clone_size: .; j_call: TRBJ2-1; v_call: TRBV28; cdr3_nt: TGTGCCAGCAGCCTCCCAACGGCGGGCAATGAGCAGTTCTTC; cdr3_aa: CASSLPTAGNEQFF
d_call: .; clone_size: .; j_call: TRBJ2-1; v_call: TRBV9; cdr3_nt: TGTGCCAGCAGCGTAAATGAGATTCACAATGAGCAGTTCTTC; cdr3_aa: CASSVNEIHNEQFF
d_call: .; clone_size: .; j_call: TRBJ1-5; v_call: TRBV30; cdr3_nt: TGTGCCTGGAACCTCCAGGGTCCCGATCAGCCCCAGCATTTT; cdr3_aa: CAWNLQGPDQPQHF
d_call: TRBD1; clone_size: .; j_call: TRBJ2-5; v_call: TRBV18; cdr3_nt: TGTGCCAGCTCACGGGACAGGCAAGAGACCCAGTACTTC; cdr3_aa: CASSRDRQETQYF
d_call: .; clone_size: .; j_call: TRBJ2-1; v_call: TRBV29-1; cdr3_nt: TGCAGCGCCAGTCAGTACAATGAGCAGTTCTTC; cdr3_aa: CSASQYNEQFF
d_call: TRBD1; clone_size: .; j_call: TRBJ1-4; v_call: TRBV7-9; cdr3_nt: TGTGCCAGCAGCCCAGGTTGGACAGGGGTAACTAATGAAAAACTGTTTTTT; cdr3_aa: CASSPGWTGVTNEKLFF
d_call: .; clone_size: .; j_call: TRBJ2-7; v_call: TRBV7-9; cdr3_nt: TGTGCCAGCCATTCCGGGACAAATTACGAGCAGTACTTC; cdr3_aa: CASHSGTNYEQYF
d_call: .; clone_size: .; j_call: TRBJ2-3; v_call: TRBV27; cdr3_nt: TGTGCCAGCAGTTTATACGGCCGGACTAACACAGATACGCAGTATTTT; cdr3_aa: CASSLYGRTNTDTQYF
d_call: .; clone_size: .; j_call: TRBJ2-1; v_call: TRBV12-3/TRBV12-4; cdr3_nt: TGTGCCAGCAGCCCAACGGAGGGGGGGTATCGGTTCTTC; cdr3_aa: CASSPTEGGYRFF
d_call: TRBD1; clone_size: .; j_call: TRBJ2-3; v_call: TRBV5-1; cdr3_nt: TGCGCCAGCAGCTCGGACAGGATGGGGAAAGATACGCAGTATTTT; cdr3_aa: CASSSDRMGKDTQYF
d_call: .; clone_size: few; j_call: TRBJ2-2; v_call: TRBV6-2/TRBV6-3; cdr3_nt: TGTGCCAGCAGCAGTCCTACAGGAGAAATTAACACCGGGGAGCTGTTTTTT; cdr3_aa: CASSSPTGEINTGELFF
d_call: TRBD1; clone_size: .; j_call: TRBJ2-7; v_call: TRBV6-6; cdr3_nt: TGTGCCAGCAGTAGCTGGGACAGGGAAGGCCAGTACTTC; cdr3_aa: CASSSWDREGQYF
d_call: .; clone_size: .; j_call: TRBJ1-4; v_call: TRBV6-1; cdr3_nt: TGTGCCAGCAGTGAAACCCAGAATGAAAAACTGTTTTTT; cdr3_aa: CASSETQNEKLFF
d_call: .; clone_size: .; j_call: TRBJ1-2; v_call: TRBV10-2; cdr3_nt: TGCGCCAGCAGCGCCGACAGGCCTGGGGGCTACACCTTC; cdr3_aa: CASSADRPGGYTF
d_call: .; clone_size: .; j_call: TRBJ1-1; v_call: TRBV25-1; cdr3_nt: TGTGCCAGCAGCCCTTGGGGGGAGGGGACTGAAGCTTTCTTT; cdr3_aa: CASSPWGEGTEAFF
d_call: .; clone_size: once; j_call: TRBJ2-1; v_call: TRBV10-2; cdr3_nt: TGCGCCAGCAGCATATTTGCTCAGGGGCAGACCAACAATGAGCAGTTCTTC; cdr3_aa: CASSIFAQGQTNNEQFF
d_call: TRBD2; clone_size: .; j_call: TRBJ2-1; v_call: TRBV12-5; cdr3_nt: TGTGCTAGTACCCGGGAGGTCATCTCCTACAATGAGCAGTTCTTC; cdr3_aa: CASTREVISYNEQFF
d_call: .; clone_size: .; j_call: TRBJ1-2; v_call: TRBV11-3; cdr3_nt: TGTGCCAGCAGCTTAGATAGTGGGTTCGTCGGGGACTACACCTTC; cdr3_aa: CASSLDSGFVGDYTF
d_call: .; clone_size: .; j_call: TRBJ2-1; v_call: TRBV24-1; cdr3_nt: TGTGCCACCAGTGATTTTATGGACTCCAATGAGCAGTTCTTC; cdr3_aa: CATSDFMDSNEQFF
d_call: .; clone_size: .; j_call: TRBJ2-7; v_call: TRBV2; cdr3_nt: TGTGCCAGCCGCCCCGGAGTCCTCTCCTACGAGCAGTACTTC; cdr3_aa: CASRPGVLSYEQYF
d_call: TRBD2; clone_size: .; j_call: TRBJ2-1; v_call: TRBV18; cdr3_nt: TGTGCCAGCTCCCAACTTGGGACTAGCGGAGAGGGCAATGAGCAGTTCTTC; cdr3_aa: CASSQLGTSGEGNEQFF
d_call: .; clone_size: once; j_call: TRBJ2-3; v_call: TRBV6-1; cdr3_nt: TGTGCCAGCAGTGATGGGCAGTGGGTAGATACGCAGTATTTT; cdr3_aa: CASSDGQWVDTQYF
d_call: TRBD1; clone_size: .; j_call: TRBJ1-6; v_call: TRBV25-1; cdr3_nt: TGTGCCAGCGCTGACAGGGGAACCTCCTATAATTCACCCCTCCACTTT; cdr3_aa: CASADRGTSYNSPLHF
d_call: .; clone_size: few; j_call: TRBJ1-5; v_call: TRBV5-5; cdr3_nt: TGTGCCAGCAGCCGGGACACCGACAGAAGTCAGCCCCAGCATTTT; cdr3_aa: CASSRDTDRSQPQHF
d_call: .; clone_size: .; j_call: TRBJ2-7; v_call: TRBV9; cdr3_nt: TGTGCCAGCAGTTTGGGGCGGGGCGGACTTACCTACGAGCAGTACTTC; cdr3_aa: CASSLGRGGLTYEQYF
d_call: TRBD1; clone_size: .; j_call: TRBJ1-2; v_call: TRBV28; cdr3_nt: TGTGCCAGCAGTTTACCCACCGGGACAGGGGAGGCTGGCTACACCTTC; cdr3_aa: CASSLPTGTGEAGYTF
d_call: .; clone_size: .; j_call: TRBJ2-7; v_call: TRBV12-2; cdr3_nt: TGTGCAAGTCGCTTAGCGCTTGGTGGGACAGGGGGTCGCGAGCAGTACTTC; cdr3_aa: CASRLALGGTGGREQYF
d_call: .; clone_size: .; j_call: TRBJ2-3; v_call: TRBV27; cdr3_nt: TGTGCCAGCAGGGGGCCTGATACGCAGTATTTT; cdr3_aa: CASRGPDTQYF
d_call: TRBD2; clone_size: .; j_call: TRBJ2-2; v_call: TRBV9; cdr3_nt: TGTGCCAGCCGTGGAGCGGGAGGAAACACCGGGGAGCTGTTTTTT; cdr3_aa: CASRGAGGNTGELFF
d_call: .; clone_size: .; j_call: TRBJ1-1; v_call: TRBV28; cdr3_nt: TGTGCCAGCAGTTGGGGGGGACGGTCAAACACTGAAGCTTTCTTT; cdr3_aa: CASSWGGRSNTEAFF
d_call: .; clone_size: .; j_call: TRBJ2-5; v_call: TRBV11-3; cdr3_nt: TGTGCCAGCAGCTTAGGAGACAGGCACCAAGAGACCCAGTACTTC; cdr3_aa: CASSLGDRHQETQYF
d_call: .; clone_size: .; j_call: TRBJ2-5; v_call: TRBV10-3; cdr3_nt: TGTGCCATCAGTCCCAGCTTACAGGGAAGGGAGACCCAGTACTTC; cdr3_aa: CAISPSLQGRETQYF
d_call: TRBD1; clone_size: .; j_call: TRBJ2-1; v_call: TRBV25-1; cdr3_nt: TGTGCCAGCAGTAAGGGACAGGGGGCCAATGAGCAGTTCTTC; cdr3_aa: CASSKGQGANEQFF
d_call: TRBD1; clone_size: .; j_call: TRBJ2-7; v_call: TRBV28; cdr3_nt: TGTGCCAGCAGTTCGGGGACAGGGGGCTACGAGCAGTACTTC; cdr3_aa: CASSSGTGGYEQYF
d_call: .; clone_size: .; j_call: TRBJ2-1; v_call: TRBV9; cdr3_nt: TGTGCCAGCAGCCGTGACAATGAGCAGTTCTTC; cdr3_aa: CASSRDNEQFF
d_call: .; clone_size: .; j_call: TRBJ2-1; v_call: TRBV14; cdr3_nt: TGTGCCAGCAGCCAAGGGCCCCCGGGGTTAGCTTCTCACAATGAGCAGTTCTTC; cdr3_aa: CASSQGPPGLASHNEQFF
d_call: .; clone_size: .; j_call: TRBJ2-7; v_call: TRBV11-3; cdr3_nt: TGTGCCAGCAGCGGGAGCTCCTACGAGCAGTACTTC; cdr3_aa: CASSGSSYEQYF
d_call: .; clone_size: .; j_call: TRBJ1-1; v_call: TRBV14; cdr3_nt: TGTGCCAGCAGCCCCGCGGTGAACACTGAAGCTTTCTTT; cdr3_aa: CASSPAVNTEAFF
d_call: TRBD2; clone_size: once; j_call: TRBJ2-5; v_call: TRBV5-1; cdr3_nt: TGCGCCAGCAGCTTGGCCGGAGCGGGGGAGACCCAGTACTTC; cdr3_aa: CASSLAGAGETQYF
d_call: .; clone_size: .; j_call: TRBJ1-6; v_call: TRBV19; cdr3_nt: TGTGCCAGTACCCCCGGGGGAAGACTAAATTCACCCCTCCACTTT; cdr3_aa: CASTPGGRLNSPLHF
d_call: .; clone_size: .; j_call: TRBJ1-3; v_call: TRBV3-1/TRBV3-2; cdr3_nt: TGTGCCAGCAGCCAACGGCAGGGCCTCTCTGGAAACACCATATATTTT; cdr3_aa: CASSQRQGLSGNTIYF
d_call: TRBD2; clone_size: .; j_call: TRBJ2-3; v_call: TRBV30; cdr3_nt: TGTGCCTCACGACTAGCGGCAGGGAATACGCAGTATTTT; cdr3_aa: CASRLAAGNTQYF
d_call: TRBD1; clone_size: .; j_call: TRBJ2-7; v_call: TRBV12-3/TRBV12-4; cdr3_nt: TGTGCCAGCAGTCCAGGGACAGGGCACGAGCAGTACTTC; cdr3_aa: CASSPGTGHEQYF
d_call: TRBD2; clone_size: .; j_call: TRBJ2-7; v_call: TRBV3-1/TRBV3-2; cdr3_nt: TGTGCCAGCAGCCAATTAGCGGGATCCTACGAGCAGTACTTC; cdr3_aa: CASSQLAGSYEQYF